The present TCR beta chain was sequenced within a study of T cells in Graves' hyperthyroidism and ophthalmopathy. Study context: Peripheral blood draws took place at initial diagnosis, ahead of any treatment.

In the ophthalmopathy cohort, Clinical Activity Score was at least 3, NOSPECS grade at least 4, and duration under 3 months. Based on clinical symptoms, serum thyroxine and TRAb, thyroid ultrasound and orbital computed tomography, diagnoses were reached. Using RNA transcripts as the source, TCR beta CDR3 regions were amplified. The HTBI primer set served for first-round RT-PCR of the TCR CDR3. TCRdb recomputed calls from the multiplex PCR reads with MiXCR, one row per CDR3 protein. The data show 620,000 or so distinct CDR3 sequences, around 15% seen once. The origin of this receptor is a woman aged 50 to 65 with Graves' ophthalmopathy. Sequencing input: blood.

The CDR3 nucleotides are TGTGCCAGCAGCTTGTTGGGGTCCGAGCAGTACTTC. The encoded protein is CASSLLGSEQYF. The chain is built from TRBV7-2 and TRBJ2-7; D is unresolved. CDR1 is SGHTA and CDR2 is FQGNSA in the germline V gene. Trimming shortened V by 3 bases and J by 6 bases, and 9 bases separated the two germline ends. CDR3 length: 12 amino acids.